The T cell receptor (beta chain) described here comes from a study of shared clonotypes between healthy human individuals. Sequenced by immunoSEQ multiplex PCR; TCRdb stores in-frame clones only, minus some. The sample shows about 1 million clones, around four fifths of them seen only once. Germline-derived CDR1 and CDR2 are SGHDT and YYEEEE. The V gene lost 0 bases and the J gene lost 4 bases, with 10 bases spanning the gap. The CDR3 has 14 amino acids. The TCR comes from a man between 18 and 35 years old in good health. The chain recombines TRBV5-6 with TRBJ1-2, with D possibly TRBD1 on 6 matching bases. The sample consisted of memory CD4+ T cells sorted from blood. Subset noted: CD45RA-negative fraction. The CDR3 DNA reads as TGTGCCAGCAGCTTGGCCCGGACAGCCTATGGCTACACCTTC. It codes for CASSLARTAYGYTF.